This entry lists 20 T cell receptor beta chains sequenced from one sample in a study of cytomegalovirus exposure and HLA in healthy donors. PCR amplification relied on 60 Vbeta primers (plus 13 Jbeta primers). The table came from immunoSEQ multiplex PCR; TCRdb's copy has only in-frame clones and leaves some out. The repertoire holds under 200,000 clones, with around four fifths as singletons. Sequenced sample: PBMCs. The receptors were sampled from a girl aged 2-15 years in good health and CMV-seropositive.

This chain joins TRBV9 and TRBJ1-2; 7 bases agree with TRBD1. CDR3 size: 16 residues. J was trimmed by 0 bases and V by 0 bases; bases with no gene match: 5. Germline V CDR1 and CDR2: SGDLS, YYNGEE. The CDR3 DNA reads TGTGCCAGCAGCGTAGCTGGGACAGATCCTAACTATGGCTACACCTTC. Amino acids: CASSVAGTDPNYGYTF.

The V call is TRBV19, the J call TRBJ2-1; D is perhaps TRBD2 (6 bases). V lost 9 bases, J lost 5 bases, and 23 bases lay in between. Per the germline V gene, CDR1 is LNHDA and CDR2 is SQIVND (reference sequence). This CDR3 has 16 amino acids. The CDR3 coding sequence is TGTGCCAGCACCACCGGGACTTCTATGACCGACAATGAGCAGTTCTTC. Amino acids: CASTTGTSMTDNEQFF.

The J gene is TRBJ1-3, the V gene TRBV10-1; D gene unclear. Trimming took 4 bases from V and 0 from J, leaving 10 bases between them. The CDR3 has 15 amino acids. Germline CDR1 and CDR2: WNHNN and SYGVQD (reference sequence). The CDR3 coding sequence is TGCGCCAGCAGTGGATGGCGGATCTCTGGAAACACCATATATTTT. It encodes CASSGWRISGNTIYF.

This clone turned up a few times. This sequence joins TRBV19 and TRBJ1-1; D might be TRBD1 (5 bases). The germline CDR1 and CDR2 sequences are LNHDA and SQIVND (reference sequence). The CDR3 covers 13 residues. V was cut by 6 bases and J by 1 base, with 9 bases left in between. The CDR3 protein is CASRLQENTEAFF. The CDR3 nucleotides read TGTGCCAGTAGGTTACAGGAGAACACTGAAGCTTTCTTT.

This clone was observed a few times. The V and J genes are TRBV7-3 and TRBJ1-2; TRBD1 aligns across 8 bases. With 3 bases clipped from V and 4 bases from J, the junction kept 16 bases outside the gene matches. The CDR3 length is 18 residues. Germline CDR1 and CDR2: SGHTA and FQGTGA. CDR3 DNA: TGTGCCAGCAGCTTTACCCATCCAAAAAGACAGGGGACCTATGGCTACACCTTC. Its protein product is CASSFTHPKRQGTYGYTF.

Here the CDR3 reads CAWGAASNQPQHF. As DNA, the CDR3 is TGTGCCTGGGGGGCAGCCAGCAATCAGCCCCAGCATTTT. The chain is built from TRBV30 and TRBJ1-5; the D gene is possibly TRBD1 (5 bases). V lost 5 bases and J 1 base, leaving 9 bases between the germline ends. This CDR3 has 13 amino acids. Germline assignment: CDR1 GTSNPN and CDR2 SVGIG (reference sequence). The full variable domain, completed using reference TRBV30 and TRBJ1-5, is SQTIHQWPATLVQPVGSPLSLECTVEGTSNPNLYWYRQAAGRGLQLLFYSVGIGQISSEVPQNLSASRPQDRQFILSSKKLLLSDSGFYLCAWGAASNQPQHFGDGTRLSIL.

The chain couples TRBV28 to TRBJ2-7; 7 positions agree with TRBD2. Germline trimming cut 10 bases from V and 1 base from J; bases unmatched to any gene: 10. This CDR3 region has 14 residues. Germline CDR1 MDHEN, CDR2 SYDVKM. The CDR3 spells CATRYPSGSYEQYF. In DNA, the CDR3 is TGTGCCACCAGGTATCCTAGCGGATCCTACGAGCAGTACTTC.

This clone was found once. The V call is TRBV29-1, the J call TRBJ1-3; weak D call: TRBD1 (6 bases). The CDR3 totals 14 residues. Trimming left V 4 bases short and J 2 bases short, with 12 bases between. Germline V CDR1 and CDR2: SQVTM, ANQGSEA. CDR3 in DNA: TGCAGCGTTGGAATACAGGGAACTGGAAACACCATATATTTT. It encodes CSVGIQGTGNTIYF. Full variable domain (missing parts from reference TRBV29-1 and TRBJ1-3): SAVISQKPSRDICQRGTSLTIQCQVDSQVTMMFWYRQQPGQSLTLIATANQGSEATYESGFVIDKFPISRPNLTFSTLTVSNMSPEDSSIYLCSVGIQGTGNTIYFGEGSWLTVV.

The chain combines TRBV28 with TRBJ2-1; tentatively, D is TRBD1 (6 bases). V dropped 8 bases and J dropped 0 bases, with 17 bases sitting between them. The CDR3 has 16 residues. Germline CDR1 is MDHEN and CDR2 is SYDVKM. The CDR3 DNA reads as TGTGCCAGCTCCTTACAAGGGGGTCCCTCCTACAATGAGCAGTTCTTC. Protein product: CASSLQGGPSYNEQFF.

This rearrangement joins TRBV30 to TRBJ2-1, with 9 positions matching TRBD1. The germline gives CDR1 GTSNPN, CDR2 SVGIG (reference sequence). This CDR3 contains 17 residues. J lost 0 bases, V lost 7 bases, and 13 bases had no gene match. CDR3 in amino acids: CAFKGQGNPSSYNEQFF. CDR3 DNA sequence: TGTGCCTTCAAGGGACAGGGCAACCCCTCCTCCTACAATGAGCAGTTCTTC.

The chain carries TRBV6-1 and TRBJ1-3; D gene uncertain. V shed 6 bases and J shed 4 bases, with 16 bases lying between them. CDR3 length: 15 amino acids. Per the germline V gene, CDR1 is MNHNS and CDR2 is SASEGT. CDR3 loop: CASRGLLAGGNTIYF. CDR3 nucleotide sequence: TGTGCCAGCAGGGGGTTGTTAGCGGGAGGAAACACCATATATTTT.

This clone was detected a few times. The DNA for the CDR3 is TGTGCCAGCAGCTCTCTAAGGGGGCAAGACACTGAAGCTTTCTTT. This encodes CASSSLRGQDTEAFF. The V and J genes are TRBV5-5 and TRBJ1-1; TRBD1 aligns across 7 bases. The CDR3 is 15 amino acids. Trimming took 3 bases from V and 3 from J; bases not matched to a gene: 8. Per the germline V gene, CDR1 is SGHKS and CDR2 is YYEKEE (reference sequence).

The chain couples TRBV5-1 to TRBJ1-1; D is undetermined. The CDR3 runs 14 residues. V was clipped by 4 bases and J by 3 bases, with 13 bases between them. From germline, CDR1 is SGHRS and CDR2 YFSETQ. CDR3 region: CASSREWTDTEAFF. The CDR3 DNA reads TGCGCCAGCAGCCGGGAATGGACGGACACTGAAGCTTTCTTT.

The CDR3 region is CASSPAWGRERNNEQFF. CDR3 coding DNA: TGTGCCAGCAGCCCCGCTTGGGGGCGGGAGAGGAACAATGAGCAGTTCTTC. The chain recombines TRBV9 with TRBJ2-1; possible D gene TRBD2, 7 bases. The CDR3 covers 17 residues. Germline values: CDR1 SGDLS, CDR2 YYNGEE. With 4 bases removed from V and 5 bases from J, the gap between germline ends came to 22 bases. Full variable domain (rest looked up from reference TRBV9 and TRBJ2-1): DSGVTQTPKHLITATGQRVTLRCSPRSGDLSVYWYQQSLDQGLQFLIQYYNGEERAKGNILERFSAQQFPDLHSELNLSSLELGDSALYFCASSPAWGRERNNEQFFGPGTRLTVL.

The rearrangement links TRBV14 to TRBJ2-1; 11 positions agree with TRBD2. The germline V gene encodes CDR1 SGHDN and CDR2 FVKESK. V lost 3 bases and J lost 7; bases outside the gene matches: 2. CDR3 length: 14 amino acids. The CDR3 region has the DNA TGTGCCAGCAGCCAGGTAGCGGGAGGGAATGAGCAGTTCTTC. As protein: CASSQVAGGNEQFF.

The V call is TRBV6-1, the J call TRBJ2-2; TRBD1 matches at 7 bases. Germline CDR1 and CDR2: MNHNS and SASEGT. V dropped 9 bases and J dropped 3; count of bases not matched to a gene: 7. The CDR3 contains 14 residues. CDR3 nucleotides: TGTGCCAGTAGGGGGCCCCGGGACACCGGGGAGCTGTTTTTT. Translation gives CASRGPRDTGELFF.

The V gene is TRBV6-6, the J gene TRBJ2-3, with TRBD1 as a possible D gene (5 bases). The CDR3 runs 15 residues. V dropped 5 bases and J dropped 1 base, with 13 bases sitting between them. Germline CDR1 is MNHNY and CDR2 is SVGAGI (reference sequence). The chain's CDR3 is CASSPDSYGTDTQYF. The CDR3 DNA is TGTGCCAGCAGTCCCGACAGCTATGGCACAGATACGCAGTATTTT.

The V call is TRBV5-4, the J call TRBJ2-7, with D tentatively TRBD2 (5 bases). CDR1 is SGHNT and CDR2 is YYREEE in the germline V gene (reference sequence). This CDR3 has 15 residues. The V and J ends lost 4 bases and 2 bases respectively, with 16 bases between them. The CDR3 sequence is CASSRAGGHTYEQYF. In DNA form, the CDR3 reads TGTGCCAGCAGCCGCGCGGGCGGGCATACCTACGAGCAGTACTTC.

In DNA form, the CDR3 reads TGTGCCAGCAGGGATCAGGGGATAAATGGCTACACCTTC. Its protein is CASRDQGINGYTF. The chain combines TRBV28 with TRBJ1-2, with a possible D match to TRBD1 (6 bases). V lost 6 bases, J lost 6 bases, and 14 bases lay in between. Germline CDR1 reads MDHEN; CDR2 reads SYDVKM. This CDR3 is built from 13 residues.

J is TRBJ2-4 and V is TRBV10-3; 10 nucleotides agree with TRBD1. V lost 6 bases to trimming and J lost 10 bases; unmatched junction nucleotides: 9. This CDR3 region has 14 residues. Germline V CDR1 and CDR2: ENHRY, SYGVKD. The CDR3 DNA is TGTGCCATCAGCCGGGACAGGGGCCCTCCTATTCAGTACTTC. The encoded protein is CAISRDRGPPIQYF.